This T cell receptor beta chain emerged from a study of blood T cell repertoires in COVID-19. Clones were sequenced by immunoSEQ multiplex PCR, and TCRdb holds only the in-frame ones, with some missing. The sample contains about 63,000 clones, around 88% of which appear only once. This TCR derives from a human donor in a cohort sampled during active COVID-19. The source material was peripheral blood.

CDR3 coding DNA: TGTGCCAGCAGCTTAGGCCGGGTTAGGGGGCGTAGCTCCTATAATTCACCCCTCCACTTT. This sequence encodes CASSLGRVRGRSSYNSPLHF. This chain links TRBV7-8 with TRBJ1-6; 7 bases agree with TRBD1. This CDR3 region has 20 residues. Trimming cost V 1 base and J 0 bases; bases outside gene matches: 12. CDR1 and CDR2 (germline): SGHVS, FQNEAQ.